Below are 30 T cell receptor beta chains sequenced from a single sample in a study of T cell responses to AZD1222 COVID-19 vaccine (dated by TCRdb to 2020 to 2023). Libraries were constructed by the immunoSEQ multiplex PCR assay. The clones in this table, taken by TCRdb from immuneACCESS, are in-frame only. Not every clone is retained; where verified, under half of the shortfall comes from an unresolved V gene, and the cause of the rest is unknown. This sample comprises 84,000 or so clones, 90% of them detected only once. About 3.5% of the sample is in the top ten clones. The time point label of this sample denotes: about 28 days (+/-7) after the second vaccine dose. Sequenced here: peripheral blood, sampled 28 days after the second AZD1222 dose. These TCRs come from an adult who received the AZD1222 COVID-19 vaccine.

This chain connects TRBV6-5 to TRBJ1-2; 7 bases map to TRBD1. This CDR3 has 12 residues. V lost 6 bases and J lost 7; bases outside the gene matches: 5. The germline V gene encodes CDR1 MNHEY and CDR2 SVGAGI. CDR3 sequence: CASSTGVGGYTF. CDR3 nucleotide sequence: TGTGCCAGCAGCACAGGGGTTGGTGGCTACACCTTC.

The chain joins TRBV2 to TRBJ1-1, with D maybe TRBD1 (5 bases). V lost 2 bases and J 2 bases, leaving 9 bases between the germline ends. In germline, CDR1 is SNHLY, CDR2 FYNNEI. The CDR3 is 14 amino acids. In DNA form, the CDR3 reads TGTGCCAGCAGTGAATGGGGGACTAACACTGAAGCTTTCTTT. Its translation is CASSEWGTNTEAFF.

This rearrangement joins TRBV11-3 to TRBJ2-2, with a tentative D call TRBD2 (6 bases). This CDR3 is built from 13 residues. Germline V gene sequence: CDR1 SGHNT, CDR2 YENEEA. V lost 5 bases, J lost 7 bases, and 11 bases lay in between. The CDR3 DNA follows: TGTGCCAGCAGCCTTGGGAGGAGCGGGGAGCTGTTTTTT. Amino acids: CASSLGRSGELFF. Variable domain in full (rest from reference TRBV11-3 and TRBJ2-2): EAGVVQSPRYKIIEKKQPVAFWCNPISGHNTLYWYLQNLGQGPELLIRYENEEAVDDSQLPKDRFSAERLKGVDSTLKIQPAELGDSAVYLCASSLGRSGELFFGEGSRLTVL.

This sequence joins TRBV3-1 (or the pseudogene TRBV3-2) and TRBJ2-1, with D unclear. The germline CDR1 and CDR2 sequences are LGHDT and YNNKEL (reference sequence). Trimming removed 3 bases from V and 6 bases from J, with 12 bases in between. CDR3 size: 14 residues. The CDR3 region is CASSQGLERNEQFF. The CDR3 DNA is TGTGCCAGCAGCCAGGGCCTTGAGCGCAATGAGCAGTTCTTC.

V is TRBV5-8 and J is TRBJ1-2, with 9 bases identical to TRBD1. CDR3 length: 14 amino acids. From germline, CDR1 is SGHTS and CDR2 YDEGEE. V was pared by 3 bases and J by 4 bases, with 4 bases of the junction left unmatched. The CDR3 DNA is TGTGCCAGCAGCTCGGGACAGGGAGGCTATGGCTACACCTTC. Translating it yields CASSSGQGGYGYTF.

V usage is TRBV6-6 and J usage is TRBJ1-4, with a weak D call TRBD1 (6 bases). The CDR3 has 13 amino acids. V lost 10 bases and J lost 8, with 17 bases in between. Germline CDR1 MNHNY, CDR2 SVGAGI (reference sequence). The CDR3: CATSGQSSEKLFF. The CDR3 DNA follows: TGTGCCACCTCCGGACAGTCAAGCGAAAAACTGTTTTTT.

The chain couples TRBV29-1 to TRBJ1-2; D gene uncertain. Trimming cost V 5 bases and J 4 bases, with 14 bases left between them. Germline values: CDR1 SQVTM, CDR2 ANQGSEA. The CDR3 contains 13 residues. CDR3 nucleotide sequence: TGCAGCGTTCGATTACCGGGAGCCTATGGCTACACCTTC. Translation gives CSVRLPGAYGYTF.

This chain connects TRBV11-3 to TRBJ2-1, with TRBD2 identical over 12 bases. The CDR3 sequence is 16 residues long. V shed 6 bases, J shed 5 bases, and the junction held 8 bases outside the gene matches. Germline V lookup: CDR1 SGHNT, CDR2 YENEEA. CDR3 in DNA: TGTGCCAGCAGTTCCAGACTAGCGGGAGACCACAATGAGCAGTTCTTC. The encoded protein is CASSSRLAGDHNEQFF.

The chain has TRBV11-2 and TRBJ1-6, with D perhaps TRBD1 (5 bases). The germline V gene encodes CDR1 SGHAT and CDR2 FQNNGV. Trimming shortened V by 4 bases and J by 8 bases, and 18 bases separated the two germline ends. This CDR3 is 16 amino acids long. The CDR3 here is CASSSLRDGGYSPLHF. DNA of the CDR3: TGTGCCAGCAGCTCACTAAGGGACGGAGGTTATTCACCCCTCCACTTT.

The V gene is TRBV11-3, the J gene TRBJ2-7; tentative D call: TRBD2 (6 bases). The CDR3 totals 15 residues. V shed 1 base and J shed 1 base, with 11 bases lying between them. CDR1 SGHNT and CDR2 YENEEA come from the germline V gene. The CDR3 DNA reads as TGTGCCAGCAGCTTAGTAGCGGCGAAATCCTACGAGCAGTACTTC. Translation gives CASSLVAAKSYEQYF.

The rearrangement links TRBV5-1 to TRBJ1-3, with D uncertain. Germline lookup yields CDR1 SGHRS and CDR2 YFSETQ. This CDR3 spans 14 amino acids. V was pared by 0 bases and J by 3 bases, with 7 bases between. The CDR3 spells CASSLGTFGNTIYF. In nucleotides, the CDR3 is TGCGCCAGCAGCTTGGGAACTTTTGGAAACACCATATATTTT.

This clone was seen a single time. The V call is TRBV7-9, the J call TRBJ2-7; tentative D call: TRBD2 (5 bases). This CDR3 spans 13 amino acids. V was cut by 8 bases and J by 3 bases, with 14 bases left in between. CDR1 is SEHNR and CDR2 is FQNEAQ in the germline V gene (reference sequence). CDR3 bases: TGTGCCAGCCAGAAGGTAGGAGGCTACGAGCAGTACTTC. The encoded protein is CASQKVGGYEQYF. Drawing the rest from reference TRBV7-9 and TRBJ2-7, the complete variable domain is DTGVSQNPRHKITKRGQNVTFRCDPISEHNRLYWYRQTLGQGPEFLTYFQNEAQLEKSRLLSDRFSAERPKGSFSTLEIQRTEQGDSAMYLCASQKVGGYEQYFGPGTRLTVT.

The genes are TRBV24-1 and TRBJ2-5; D remains unclear. Germline V lookup: CDR1 KGHDR, CDR2 SFDVKD. Trimming removed 2 bases from V and 4 bases from J, with 13 bases in between. This CDR3 is built from 15 residues. In nucleotides, the CDR3 is TGTGCCACCAGTGATTCCCGGGCACTGGGAGAGACCCAGTACTTC. It codes for CATSDSRALGETQYF.

The sample holds a few counts of this clone. The chain joins TRBV18 to TRBJ1-4; TRBD1 is a possible D gene (6 bases). This CDR3 spans 14 amino acids. Germline CDR1 KGHSH, CDR2 LQKENI. The V end was cut by 3 bases, the J end by 5 bases, with 10 bases between. CDR3 nucleotides: TGTGCCAGCTCACCGGGGCAGGGGAATGAAAAACTGTTTTTT. As protein: CASSPGQGNEKLFF.

The genes are TRBV27 and TRBJ2-7, with TRBD1 matching over 8 bases. CDR3 length: 15 amino acids. CDR1 and CDR2 (germline): MNHEY, SMNVEV (reference sequence). V lost 6 bases and J lost 1; bases outside the gene matches: 8. CDR3 protein: CASSASGGVSYEQYF. CDR3 nucleotides: TGTGCCAGCAGCGCTTCAGGGGGCGTGTCCTACGAGCAGTACTTC.

The J gene is TRBJ2-1, the V gene TRBV19, with TRBD2 matching over 11 bases. The length of the CDR3 is 16 residues. V lost 4 bases, J lost 8 bases, and 10 bases stayed unmatched. Looked up from germline, CDR1 is LNHDA and CDR2 is SQIVND (reference sequence). The CDR3 sequence is CASSKTVAGGAHEQFF. CDR3 nucleotide sequence: TGTGCCAGTAGTAAAACCGTAGCGGGGGGGGCCCATGAGCAGTTCTTC.

The chain joins TRBV2 to TRBJ1-6; 9 bases are a match to TRBD1. CDR3 length: 16 residues. Trimming took 3 bases from V and 6 from J; bases not matched to a gene: 6. Germline values: CDR1 SNHLY, CDR2 FYNNEI. Here the CDR3 DNA reads TGTGCCAGCAGTGATGGTCGGACAGGGGTTAATTCACCCCTCCACTTT. This codes for CASSDGRTGVNSPLHF.

Here the CDR3 reads CASSLDEKGTEPNYGYTF. The CDR3, as DNA: TGCGCCAGCAGCTTGGACGAGAAAGGGACCGAGCCGAACTATGGCTACACCTTC. The chain uses TRBV5-1 and TRBJ1-2; tentative D call: TRBD1 (5 bases). Trimming removed 0 bases at V and 2 bases at J, with 20 bases between. The CDR3 loop spans 18 amino acids. Germline CDR1 is SGHRS and CDR2 is YFSETQ.

This chain connects TRBV5-6 to TRBJ1-3, with TRBD1 matching 7 bases. The junction had 7 bases not matched to a gene; V was cut back by 4 bases and J by 0 bases. Germline V gives CDR1 SGHDT, CDR2 YYEEEE. This CDR3 is 16 amino acids long. CDR3 nucleotide sequence: TGTGCCAGCAGCCGAGAGGACAGGACCTCTGGAAACACCATATATTTT. This encodes CASSREDRTSGNTIYF.

In its sample, this clone was seen once. The chain has TRBV3-1 (or the pseudogene TRBV3-2) and TRBJ2-7; a possible D gene is TRBD1 (5 bases). V was clipped by 3 bases and J by 5 bases, with 8 bases between them. Germline CDR1 reads LGHDT; CDR2 reads YNNKEL (reference sequence). There are 12 residues in the CDR3. The CDR3 here is CASSQGRHEQYF. The DNA for the CDR3 is TGTGCCAGCAGCCAGGGGCGGCACGAGCAGTACTTC.

The chain employs TRBV6-1 and TRBJ1-1; D gene unclear. Deletions cut 1 base from V and 0 bases from J, with 9 bases between. In germline, CDR1 is MNHNS, CDR2 SASEGT. CDR3 length: 15 amino acids. As DNA, the CDR3 is TGTGCCAGCAGTGAAGGGCCAGCCTTGAACACTGAAGCTTTCTTT. Protein product: CASSEGPALNTEAFF.

The chain links TRBV27 to TRBJ1-4; D might be TRBD1 (5 bases). The germline gives CDR1 MNHEY, CDR2 SMNVEV (reference sequence). This CDR3 region has 18 residues. V was trimmed by 5 bases and J by 6 bases, leaving 25 bases between them. In DNA, the CDR3 is TGTGCCAGCAGTCTTACCCCCCCCGGGGCAGCACGGGATGAAAAACTGTTTTTT. It yields the protein CASSLTPPGAARDEKLFF.

This chain connects TRBV18 to TRBJ2-1, with D possibly matching TRBD2 (7 bases). Germline V gives CDR1 KGHSH, CDR2 LQKENI. The V and J ends lost 4 bases and 9 bases respectively, with 19 bases between them. There are 15 residues in the CDR3. The CDR3 coding sequence is TGTGCCAGCTCACTGAGGCGGTCGGGGGGCAGTGAGCAGTTCTTC. It is translated as CASSLRRSGGSEQFF.

The chain couples TRBV3-1 (or the pseudogene TRBV3-2) to TRBJ2-7; D remains unclear. The V gene's germline CDR1 is LGHDT and CDR2 YNNKEL (reference sequence). The CDR3 extends over 14 amino acids. Trimming took 2 bases from V and 7 from J, leaving 15 bases between them. The CDR3 reads CASSQRNVHGEQYF. The DNA of the CDR3 is TGTGCCAGCAGCCAAAGGAACGTACACGGGGAGCAGTACTTC.

CDR3: CASSIDQDSGYTF. CDR3 sequence (DNA): TGTGCCAGTAGTATAGACCAGGATTCTGGCTACACCTTC. V is TRBV19 and J is TRBJ1-2, with D unresolved. The CDR3 runs 13 residues. Germline-derived CDR1 and CDR2 are LNHDA and SQIVND (reference sequence). The germline V and J ends were trimmed by 0 bases and 7 bases, with 9 bases remaining between them.

This chain connects TRBV6-5 to TRBJ1-1, with D unresolved. V was clipped by 6 bases and J by 6 bases, with 14 bases between them. The CDR3 has 13 residues. Germline-derived CDR1 and CDR2 are MNHEY and SVGAGI. As DNA, the CDR3 is TGTGCCAGCAGCAACCCAACCGATTCTGAAGCTTTCTTT. Its protein product is CASSNPTDSEAFF.

The rearrangement joins TRBV7-2 to TRBJ1-1; tentative D call: TRBD1 (6 bases). V shed 7 bases and J shed 2 bases, with 11 bases lying between them. Germline values: CDR1 SGHTA, CDR2 FQGNSA. The length of the CDR3 is 13 residues. In DNA form, the CDR3 reads TGTGCCAGCACTTCAGGGGAAAACACTGAAGCTTTCTTT. This encodes CASTSGENTEAFF.

J is TRBJ2-2 and V is TRBV11-2; D remains unclear. Germline lookup yields CDR1 SGHAT and CDR2 FQNNGV. Trimming stripped 7 bases from V and 1 base from J, with 10 bases between. The CDR3 is 14 residues long. The CDR3 region has the DNA TGTGCCAGCAAACTCCCCTTGAACACCGGGGAGCTGTTTTTT. Its protein is CASKLPLNTGELFF.

This clone appeared a single time. The chain recombines TRBV2 with TRBJ2-1; 11 bases align to TRBD1. The CDR3 runs to 14 residues. The ends lost 8 bases at V and 8 bases at J; junction bases unmatched: 8. From germline, CDR1 is SNHLY and CDR2 FYNNEI. The CDR3 spells CASVWDRGEDEQFF. Here the CDR3 DNA reads TGTGCCAGCGTCTGGGACAGGGGGGAGGATGAGCAGTTCTTC.

The V call is TRBV7-9, the J call TRBJ2-7, with 7 positions matching TRBD1. The V segment lost 1 base and the J segment 2 bases; nucleotides outside the gene matches: 2. Germline V lookup: CDR1 SEHNR, CDR2 FQNEAQ (reference sequence). CDR3 length equals 14 residues. CDR3 nucleotide sequence: TGTGCCAGCAGCTTAGGGACAGGTCCCTACGAGCAGTACTTC. This translates into CASSLGTGPYEQYF.